This TCR beta chain was identified in a study of blood T cell repertoires in COVID-19. Overall study context: Collection of acute and convalescent COVID-19 samples took place in the United States, Italy and Spain. From T cells, B-cell-depleted T cells, or PBMCs came the material, which was cDNA or gDNA.

V lost 1 base and J lost 5, with 14 bases in between. The CDR3 is 15 amino acids. In germline, CDR1 is MDHEN, CDR2 SYDVKM. Original handling: Estimation of nucleated cell counts relied on the amplification of reference gene primers. Produced via immunoSEQ multiplex PCR; TCRdb's table is partial and in-frame only. The V and J calls and clone size are taken from that table; D and trimming were inferred from the DNA. The sample has 150,000 to 200,000 clones, roughly 80% seen once; the top ten hold 7.6%. Patients of the Seattle cohort, enrolled during active infection, were followed longitudinally. This rearrangement joins TRBV28 to TRBJ2-5; possible D gene TRBD1, 6 bases. The specimen was peripheral blood. The receptor was isolated from a woman in her 70s with COVID-19, enrolled during active disease. The CDR3 is CASSLLAGAQETQYF. DNA for the CDR3: TGTGCCAGCAGTTTATTGGCAGGGGCTCAGGAGACCCAGTACTTC.